This TCR beta chain was sequenced for a study of blood T cells in healthy people across ages. At the level of the study: Per every two T cells, about one barcoded beta molecule was captured by template switching. Findings of the study overall: The study could not conclusively compare naive and antigen-experienced cells, given its unsorted PBMCs. In older individuals, TCR beta diversity per million T cells was lower, falling roughly linearly with age.

Using a J-beta primer mix together with a sample-barcoded 5' primer, a second PCR was run for about 7 to 12 cycles. Each cDNA was tagged by a template-switch adaptor containing 12 random nucleotides. Each CDR3 protein is one row after TCRdb ran MiXCR on the 5' RACE reads. The sample consists of 850,000 to 1,000,000 distinct CDR3 sequences, 48% of them appearing once. This clonotype was counted once. Its cognate antigen is unknown. The junction shows a germline mismatch at one end, possibly a read error. The source of this sequence is a young man in good health. The sample taken for sequencing was blood.

The DNA of the CDR3 is TGTGCCGGCAGAACGTCAGGGACTTTCGAGCAGTACTTC. Encoded protein: CAGRTSGTFEQYF. The rearrangement links TRBV2 to TRBJ2-7; D perhaps matches TRBD2 (6 bases). CDR3 length: 13 amino acids. Per germline, CDR1 SNHLY and CDR2 FYNNEI.